The 25 T cell receptor beta chains in this list originate from one sample, sequenced in a study of OX40 agonist ivuxolimab in advanced cancers. Method: immunoSEQ multiplex PCR; TCRdb's copy keeps in-frame clones and lacks some. The sample records just over 50,000 clones, 88% being singletons. The sequenced sample was CD4+ or CD8+ T cells sorted from blood, obtained in a trial of the OX40 agonist ivuxolimab. The source of these receptors is an adult with an advanced solid tumor such as melanoma, head and neck, liver or kidney cancer.

This clone appeared a single time. The chain uses TRBV27 and TRBJ2-2; 9 bases line up with TRBD2. This CDR3 comprises 16 residues. CDR1 is MNHEY and CDR2 is SMNVEV in the germline V gene (reference sequence). The junction had 6 bases not matched to a gene; V was cut back by 2 bases and J by 5 bases. This chain's CDR3 is CASSLTAGGGTGELFF. The CDR3 nucleotides read TGTGCCAGCAGTTTAACGGCGGGAGGGGGGACCGGGGAGCTGTTTTTT.

This chain links TRBV2 with TRBJ2-5; D is uncertain. The CDR3 loop spans 12 amino acids. CDR1 and CDR2 from the germline V gene are SNHLY and FYNNEI. V lost 8 bases and J lost 2, with 9 bases in between. The CDR3 DNA sequence: TGTGCCAGCCTGGCAGTACAAGAGACCCAGTACTTC. It translates to CASLAVQETQYF. The variable domain in full, with the rest retrieved from reference TRBV2 and TRBJ2-5, is EPEVTQTPSHQVTQMGQEVILRCVPISNHLYFYWYRQILGQKVEFLVSFYNNEISEKSEIFDDQFSVERPDGSNFTLKIRSTKLEDSAMYFCASLAVQETQYFGPGTRLLVL.

The chain links TRBV7-2 to TRBJ2-7, with no clear D. CDR1 SGHTA and CDR2 FQGNSA come from the germline V gene. V dropped 5 bases and J dropped 3 bases, with 14 bases sitting between them. This CDR3 comprises 14 residues. The CDR3 reads CASSPIGINYEQYF. Written as DNA, the CDR3 is TGTGCCAGCAGCCCAATAGGGATTAACTACGAGCAGTACTTC.

The chain employs TRBV30 and TRBJ2-1, with D tentatively TRBD1 (6 bases). Germline-derived CDR1 and CDR2 are GTSNPN and SVGIG (reference sequence). The CDR3 spans 11 residues. V was cut by 5 bases and J by 6 bases, with 8 bases left in between. CDR3 residues: CAWARGNEQFF. The CDR3, as DNA: TGTGCCTGGGCCAGGGGCAATGAGCAGTTCTTC.

The V and J genes are TRBV5-1 and TRBJ2-3; 7 nucleotides line up with TRBD1. Losses at the gene ends were 5 bases for V and 2 bases for J; bases not matched to a gene: 8. Germline lookup yields CDR1 SGHRS and CDR2 YFSETQ. This CDR3 spans 15 amino acids. Here the CDR3 reads CASRLTGIATDTQYF. The CDR3 DNA sequence: TGCGCCAGCAGATTGACAGGGATTGCCACAGATACGCAGTATTTT.

The rearrangement links TRBV19 to TRBJ1-1; TRBD1 matches 7 bases. The germline V gene has CDR1 LNHDA and CDR2 SQIVND (reference sequence). There are 11 residues in the CDR3. J lost 13 bases, V lost 11 bases, and 13 bases had no gene match. CDR3 bases: TGTGCCGGAGAACAGGGGATTGGCGTTTTCTTT. It specifies CAGEQGIGVFF. The full variable domain, completed using reference TRBV19 and TRBJ1-1, is DGGITQSPKYLFRKEGQNVTLSCEQNLNHDAMYWYRQDPGQGLRLIYYSQIVNDFQKGDIAEGYSVSREKKESFPLTVTSAQKNPTAFYLCAGEQGIGVFFGQGTRLTVV.

J is TRBJ2-1 and V is TRBV5-6; 10 bases are shared with TRBD1. The J segment lost 5 bases and the V segment lost 5 bases, leaving 4 bases of the junction unmatched. Germline assignment: CDR1 SGHDT and CDR2 YYEEEE. The length of the CDR3 is 14 residues. The CDR3: CASRRQGADNEQFF. In nucleotides, the CDR3 is TGTGCCAGCAGGAGACAGGGGGCGGACAATGAGCAGTTCTTC. Looking up the rest from reference TRBV5-6 and TRBJ2-1 gives the full variable domain: DAGVTQSPTHLIKTRGQQVTLRCSPKSGHDTVSWYQQALGQGPQFIFQYYEEEERQRGNFPDRFSGHQFPNYSSELNVNALLLGDSALYLCASRRQGADNEQFFGPGTRLTVL.

Only a few counts were recorded for this clone. The gene calls are TRBV19 and TRBJ1-2; maybe TRBD1 (6 bases). The germline V gene encodes CDR1 LNHDA and CDR2 SQIVND (reference sequence). The CDR3 is 15 amino acids. Trimming left V 6 bases short and J 4 bases short, with 18 bases between. CDR3 residues: CASSSLAGAGYGYTF. DNA of the CDR3: TGTGCCAGTAGCAGTCTTGCAGGGGCAGGCTATGGCTACACCTTC.

The chain combines TRBV10-3 with TRBJ2-7, with D perhaps TRBD1 (5 bases). The ends were cut back, 0 bases at V and 12 bases at J, with 15 bases in the middle. This CDR3 is built from 13 residues. CDR1 ENHRY and CDR2 SYGVKD come from the germline V gene. In DNA form, the CDR3 reads TGTGCCATCAGTGAGTCAGACAGCTACCTGCTGTACTTC. Translating gives CAISESDSYLLYF.

The chain recombines TRBV7-2 with TRBJ2-7; either TRBD1 or TRBD2 may fit D (5 bases each). This CDR3 contains 15 residues. Germline loops: CDR1 SGHTA, CDR2 FQGNSA. Trimming pared 5 bases from V and 4 bases from J, leaving 18 bases between. This CDR3 reads CASSRDPWGLYEQYF. CDR3 DNA: TGTGCCAGCAGCCGGGATCCTTGGGGCCTATACGAGCAGTACTTC.

For the CDR3, the DNA is TGTGCCAGCAGCTTAGTCCTCGGGGGGAAAGAGACCCAGTACTTC. This gives the protein CASSLVLGGKETQYF. The gene calls are TRBV7-8 and TRBJ2-5; 7 bases map to TRBD2. The germline CDR1 and CDR2 sequences are SGHVS and FQNEAQ. This CDR3 spans 15 amino acids. Trimming removed 1 base from V and 3 bases from J; junction bases left unmatched: 5. The full variable domain, completed using reference TRBV7-8 and TRBJ2-5, is GAGVSQSPRYKVAKRGQDVALRCDPISGHVSLFWYQQALGQGPEFLTYFQNEAQLDKSGLPSDRFFAERPEGSVSTLKIQRTQQEDSAVYLCASSLVLGGKETQYFGPGTRLLVL.

The V gene is TRBV5-5, the J gene TRBJ1-2; no firm D call. CDR1 is SGHKS and CDR2 is YYEKEE in the germline V gene (reference sequence). The CDR3 contains 13 residues. V lost 1 base, J lost 8 bases, and 12 bases lay in between. CDR3 nucleotides: TGTGCCAGCAGCTTGATCGCCAGTGGAGGCTACACCTTC. Amino acid sequence: CASSLIASGGYTF.

This clone appeared a few times. The chain recombines TRBV2 with TRBJ1-2, with D possibly matching TRBD1 (6 bases). This CDR3 is built from 14 residues. Deletions cut 7 bases from V and 4 bases from J, with 16 bases between. CDR1 and CDR2 (germline): SNHLY, FYNNEI. CDR3 DNA: TGTGCCAGCAACGCGGGGGCGCGGAGCTATGGCTACACCTTC. Translation: CASNAGARSYGYTF.

The V gene is TRBV5-1, the J gene TRBJ1-4; no firm D call. The germline V gene encodes CDR1 SGHRS and CDR2 YFSETQ. The V end was cut by 1 base, the J end by 5 bases, with 9 bases between. The CDR3 extends over 14 amino acids. CDR3: CASSLSAGNEKLFF. The CDR3 coding sequence is TGCGCCAGCAGCTTGAGTGCGGGGAATGAAAAACTGTTTTTT.

This chain uses TRBV18 with TRBJ2-1; TRBD2 might be the D (5 bases). V was pared by 6 bases and J by 9 bases, with 12 bases between. CDR1 and CDR2 (germline): KGHSH, LQKENI. CDR3 length: 12 residues. This CDR3 is CASSRTPGEQFF. In DNA form, the CDR3 reads TGTGCCAGCTCTCGGACTCCGGGTGAGCAGTTCTTC.

This clone was found once. This CDR3 is CASSEFGLTRSEETQYF. The CDR3 DNA reads as TGTGCCAGCAGTGAATTCGGGCTGACTAGGTCCGAAGAGACCCAGTACTTC. The genes are TRBV2 and TRBJ2-5; D is perhaps TRBD2 (6 bases). The CDR3 totals 17 residues. CDR1 and CDR2 (germline): SNHLY, FYNNEI. Trimming took 2 bases from V and 3 from J, leaving 19 bases between them.

J is TRBJ2-1 and V is TRBV6-5; D is possibly TRBD1 (5 bases). V was clipped by 2 bases and J by 5 bases, with 7 bases between them. Looked up from germline, CDR1 is MNHEY and CDR2 is SVGAGI. The CDR3 has 13 amino acids. The CDR3 spells CASSYQGNNEQFF. CDR3 in DNA: TGTGCCAGCAGTTACCAGGGCAACAATGAGCAGTTCTTC.

The V call is TRBV18, the J call TRBJ2-1; 9 nucleotides line up with TRBD1. With V trimmed by 3 bases and J by 3 bases, 0 bases remained unmatched. The CDR3 has 14 residues. CDR1 and CDR2 from the germline V gene are KGHSH and LQKENI. The CDR3 nucleotides read TGTGCCAGCTCACCGGACAGGGGCTACAATGAGCAGTTCTTC. Protein sequence: CASSPDRGYNEQFF. The full variable domain, with the rest looked up from reference TRBV18 and TRBJ2-1, is NAGVMQNPRHLVRRRGQEARLRCSPMKGHSHVYWYRQLPEEGLKFMVYLQKENIIDESGMPKERFSAEFPKEGPSILRIQQVVRGDSAAYFCASSPDRGYNEQFFGPGTRLTVL.

V is TRBV6-1 and J is TRBJ2-3, with TRBD1 matching over 8 bases. The CDR3 contains 17 residues. Germline lookup yields CDR1 MNHNS and CDR2 SASEGT. V dropped 1 base and J dropped 4; count of bases not matched to a gene: 10. CDR3 nucleotide sequence: TGTGCCAGCAGTGAAGAATGGGCAGGGGGCAGATCAGATACGCAGTATTTT. Protein sequence: CASSEEWAGGRSDTQYF.

The V and J genes are TRBV6-5 and TRBJ1-5; D gene uncertain. The CDR3 totals 11 residues. The V and J ends lost 5 bases and 6 bases respectively, with 5 bases between them. Germline lookup yields CDR1 MNHEY and CDR2 SVGAGI. The CDR3 protein is CASSEFQPQHF. The CDR3 region has the DNA TGTGCCAGCAGTGAATTTCAGCCCCAGCATTTT.

This CDR3 reads CASSLKLLGQRLQETQYF. As DNA, the CDR3 is TGTGCCAGCAGCTTAAAGCTCTTGGGACAGAGACTCCAAGAGACCCAGTACTTC. This chain connects TRBV7-6 to TRBJ2-5; 7 bases map to TRBD1. The ends lost 2 bases at V and 1 base at J; junction bases unmatched: 13. Germline CDR1 reads SGHVS; CDR2 reads FNYEAQ. This CDR3 comprises 18 residues.

The chain is built from TRBV7-8 and TRBJ1-2, with D possibly TRBD1 on 6 matching bases. The length of the CDR3 is 12 residues. CDR1 is SGHVS and CDR2 is FQNEAQ in the germline V gene. DNA for the CDR3: TGTGTCACGAGGAAAGGGGGGCACGGCTACACCTTC. It specifies CVTRKGGHGYTF.

The chain combines TRBV2 with TRBJ1-5, with D tentatively TRBD1 (5 bases). CDR3 length: 14 amino acids. Per the germline V gene, CDR1 is SNHLY and CDR2 is FYNNEI. V lost 6 bases to trimming and J lost 4 bases, with 13 bases between them. In DNA form, the CDR3 reads TGTGCCAGCAGCCGCCGGGGGATAAATCAGCCCCAGCATTTT. It encodes CASSRRGINQPQHF.

This clone was detected only once. This chain joins TRBV7-6 and TRBJ2-7; D possibly corresponds to TRBD2 (5 bases). The ends were cut back, 1 base at V and 0 bases at J, with 10 bases in the middle. Germline V lookup: CDR1 SGHVS, CDR2 FNYEAQ. The CDR3 is 15 residues long. The CDR3 sequence: CASSLGAGSSYEQYF. In DNA, the CDR3 is TGTGCCAGCAGCTTAGGTGCGGGCAGCTCCTACGAGCAGTACTTC.

The chain has TRBV19 and TRBJ1-3, with 10 bases identical to TRBD1. The CDR3 is made up of 18 amino acids. The germline gives CDR1 LNHDA, CDR2 SQIVND (reference sequence). Trimming cost V 3 bases and J 2 bases; bases outside gene matches: 10. CDR3 DNA sequence: TGTGCCAGTAGTATTCTCGGGGTGACAGGGGGCCCTGGAAACACCATATATTTT. Its protein is CASSILGVTGGPGNTIYF.